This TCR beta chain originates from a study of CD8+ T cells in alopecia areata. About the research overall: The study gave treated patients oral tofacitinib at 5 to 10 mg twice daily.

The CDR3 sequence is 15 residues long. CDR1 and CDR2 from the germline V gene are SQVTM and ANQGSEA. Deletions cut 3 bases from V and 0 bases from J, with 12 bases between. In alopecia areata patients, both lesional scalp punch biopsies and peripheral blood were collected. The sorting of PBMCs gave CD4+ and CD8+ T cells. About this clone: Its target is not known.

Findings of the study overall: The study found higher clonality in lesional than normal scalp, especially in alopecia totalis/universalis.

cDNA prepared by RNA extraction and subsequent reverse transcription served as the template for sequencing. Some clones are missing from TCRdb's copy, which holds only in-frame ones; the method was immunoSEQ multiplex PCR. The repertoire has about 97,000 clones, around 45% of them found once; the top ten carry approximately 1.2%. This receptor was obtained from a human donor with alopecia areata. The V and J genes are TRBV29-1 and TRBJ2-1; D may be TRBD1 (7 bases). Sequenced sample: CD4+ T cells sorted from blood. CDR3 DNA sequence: TGCAGCGTTGATGGCAGGGGGGCCTCCTACAATGAGCAGTTCTTC. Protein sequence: CSVDGRGASYNEQFF.